These 32 T cell receptor beta chains were sequenced from one sample in a study of blood T cells in healthy people across ages. It was with a sample-barcoded 5' primer and a J-beta primer mix that a second PCR of about 7 to 12 cycles was run. TCRdb recomputed calls from the 5' RACE reads with MiXCR, one row per CDR3 protein. The sample lists hundreds of thousands of distinct CDR3 sequences, approximately 53% occurring once. Sequenced sample: blood. These TCRs come from a man in his forties or fifties in good health.

The J gene is TRBJ1-2, the V gene TRBV7-2; 7 nucleotides align to TRBD1. Trimming removed 1 base from V and 2 bases from J; junction bases left unmatched: 10. Germline-derived CDR1 and CDR2 are SGHTA and FQGNSA. The CDR3 has 17 residues. In nucleotides, the CDR3 is TGTGCCAGCAGCTTAGACCGGCATACAGGGGCCAACTATGGCTACACCTTC. Translated: CASSLDRHTGANYGYTF.

This clonotype occurred a few times. The genes are TRBV6-2 or TRBV6-3 and TRBJ2-7; no firm D call. The germline V gene has CDR1 MNHEY and CDR2 SVGEGT. V gave up 4 bases and J gave up 5 bases, with 15 bases separating them. The CDR3 length is 14 residues. The CDR3 DNA sequence: TGTGCCAGCAGTTTCAAGAGTCTCCCCAACGAGCAGTACTTC. It encodes CASSFKSLPNEQYF.

The rearrangement links TRBV25-1 to TRBJ2-7; D uncertain. Germline lookup yields CDR1 MGHDK and CDR2 SYGVNS. V lost 1 base to trimming and J lost 1 base, with 8 bases between them. This CDR3 contains 14 residues. CDR3 in amino acids: CASSESGRSYEQYF. Here the CDR3 DNA reads TGTGCCAGCAGTGAATCGGGCAGATCCTACGAGCAGTACTTC.

The rearrangement links TRBV20-1 to TRBJ2-5, with 9 bases that match TRBD2. The CDR3 contains 15 residues. Germline CDR1 reads DFQATT; CDR2 reads SNEGSKA (reference sequence). Trimming at V came to 8 bases and at J to 6 bases, leaving 16 bases not matched to a gene. The CDR3 is CSIRGAGGGQQTQYF. The CDR3 coding sequence is TGCAGTATTAGGGGAGCGGGGGGCGGTCAACAGACCCAGTACTTC.

This rearrangement joins TRBV28 to TRBJ2-3; D is possibly TRBD2 (6 bases). CDR1 is MDHEN and CDR2 is SYDVKM in the germline V gene. The CDR3 covers 14 residues. Trimming removed 6 bases from V and 2 bases from J, with 12 bases in between. In DNA, the CDR3 is TGTGCCAGCAGCCGGGACTCTCCCACAGATACGCAGTATTTT. It translates to CASSRDSPTDTQYF.

The rearrangement uses TRBV6-1 and TRBJ2-2; D call uncertain. V was shortened by 5 bases and J by 4 bases, with 11 bases between the two germline ends. The CDR3 length is 14 residues. Per the germline V gene, CDR1 is MNHNS and CDR2 is SASEGT. CDR3 loop: CASSFLGLTGELFF. In DNA form, the CDR3 reads TGTGCCAGCAGTTTCCTAGGTCTCACCGGGGAGCTGTTTTTT.

The chain is built from TRBV29-1 and TRBJ2-4; maybe TRBD2 (5 bases). The DNA end is a closer match to TRBJ2-5, so the J assignment may be wrong. CDR3 length equals 14 residues. Per the germline V gene, CDR1 is SQVTM and CDR2 is ANQGSEA. In DNA, the CDR3 is TGCAGCGTACGCCGGGGTAGTGGGTTAGAGACCCAGTACTTC. Encoded protein: CSVRRGSGLETQYF.

V is TRBV12-3 or TRBV12-4 and J is TRBJ1-1, with D tentatively TRBD1 (6 bases). V was pared by 1 base and J by 4 bases, with 10 bases between. The CDR3 extends over 14 amino acids. The CDR3 DNA sequence: TGTGCCAGCAGTTTAGGACAGGCTGGCACTGAAGCTTTCTTT. It is translated as CASSLGQAGTEAFF.

J is TRBJ2-3 and V is TRBV7-2, with D possibly called TRBD1 or TRBD2 (5 bases each). The CDR3 runs to 14 residues. From germline, CDR1 is SGHTA and CDR2 FQGNSA. V was shortened by 5 bases and J by 4 bases, with 13 bases between the two germline ends. CDR3 sequence (DNA): TGTGCCAGCAGCCGATCCGGGACCGCAGATACGCAGTATTTT. Protein sequence: CASSRSGTADTQYF.

The J gene is TRBJ1-5, the V gene TRBV29-1; tentative D call: TRBD1 (6 bases). The germline V and J ends were trimmed by 2 bases and 7 bases, with 18 bases remaining between them. The CDR3 runs 15 residues. The germline V gene has CDR1 SQVTM and CDR2 ANQGSEA. Written as DNA, the CDR3 is TGCAGCGTTGAATTGGCGTCAGGGGCCGGGCAGCCCCAGCATTTT. Amino acids: CSVELASGAGQPQHF.

This chain uses TRBV7-9 with TRBJ2-7; the D gene is possibly TRBD1 (6 bases). V was shortened by 7 bases and J by 0 bases, with 13 bases between the two germline ends. This CDR3 contains 14 residues. Germline lookup yields CDR1 SEHNR and CDR2 FQNEAQ (reference sequence). Here the CDR3 DNA reads TGTGCCAGCACCTCGGACAGTCTCTCCTACGAGCAGTACTTC. Its translation is CASTSDSLSYEQYF.

This clonotype was seen at least ten times. The V gene is TRBV27, the J gene TRBJ1-2; no clear D gene. Trimming removed 4 bases from V and 8 bases from J, with 17 bases in between. Germline values: CDR1 MNHEY, CDR2 SMNVEV (reference sequence). The CDR3 has 14 residues. CDR3 DNA sequence: TGTGCCAGCAGTTCCCTAGCTACTATCGGGGGCTACACCTTC. Protein: CASSSLATIGGYTF.

This clonotype was counted a single time. The rearrangement links TRBV14 to TRBJ1-1; no clear D. The V gene's germline CDR1 is SGHDN and CDR2 FVKESK. V lost 1 base to trimming and J lost 6 bases, with 12 bases between them. The CDR3 is made up of 14 amino acids. In DNA form, the CDR3 reads TGTGCCAGCAGCCAAGGCCCGTTTAAGTCTGAAGCTTTCTTT. Translating gives CASSQGPFKSEAFF.

This sequence joins TRBV4-1 and TRBJ2-3; 13 bases match TRBD2. Per the germline V gene, CDR1 is MGHRA and CDR2 is YSYEKL. The CDR3 extends over 16 amino acids. J lost 6 bases, V lost 4 bases, and 7 bases had no gene match. The DNA of the CDR3 is TGCGCCAGCAGCCTGAGGACTAGCGGGAGAGGGGATACGCAGTATTTT. Amino acids: CASSLRTSGRGDTQYF.

This clonotype was counted a single time. The chain couples TRBV6-2 or TRBV6-3 to TRBJ2-7; D assignment may be TRBD1 or TRBD2 (6 bases each). In germline, CDR1 is MNHEY, CDR2 SVGEGT. V was shortened by 6 bases and J by 3 bases, with 21 bases between the two germline ends. This CDR3 comprises 16 residues. For the CDR3, the DNA is TGTGCCAGCAGGACCGGTTACGCGGGACACCTCTACGAGCAGTACTTC. Amino acids: CASRTGYAGHLYEQYF.

In regard to this clonotype: A read error may produce the germline difference seen at one junction end. V and J are TRBV29-1 and TRBJ1-2, with D perhaps matching TRBD1 (5 bases). The CDR3 is made up of 11 amino acids. The germline CDR1 and CDR2 sequences are SQVTM and ANQGSEA. CDR3 protein: CSVEDSHGYTF. The CDR3 DNA is TGCAGCGTCGAAGACAGCCATGGCTACACCTTC. The whole variable domain, filled in from reference TRBV29-1 and TRBJ1-2, reads SAVISQKPSRDICQRGTSLTIQCQVDSQVTMMFWYRQQPGQSLTLIATANQGSEATYESGFVIDKFPISRPNLTFSTLTVSNMSPEDSSIYLCSVEDSHGYTFGSGTRLTVV.

The V and J genes are TRBV9 and TRBJ1-2, with no clear D. Per the germline V gene, CDR1 is SGDLS and CDR2 is YYNGEE. The CDR3 has 15 amino acids. The V end was cut by 4 bases, the J end by 4 bases, with 17 bases between. CDR3 sequence: CASSPADGRFYGYTF. DNA for the CDR3: TGTGCCAGCAGCCCCGCGGACGGCAGGTTCTATGGCTACACCTTC. Drawing the rest from reference TRBV9 and TRBJ1-2, the complete variable domain is DSGVTQTPKHLITATGQRVTLRCSPRSGDLSVYWYQQSLDQGLQFLIQYYNGEERAKGNILERFSAQQFPDLHSELNLSSLELGDSALYFCASSPADGRFYGYTFGSGTRLTVV.

J is TRBJ1-1 and V is TRBV29-1, with D possibly TRBD1 on 6 matching bases. Germline CDR1 reads SQVTM; CDR2 reads ANQGSEA. Deletions cut 7 bases from V and 0 bases from J, with 9 bases between. This CDR3 region has 12 residues. The DNA for the CDR3 is TGCAGCGGTGACAGGTTGAACACTGAAGCTTTCTTT. Its translation: CSGDRLNTEAFF.

The chain recombines TRBV27 with TRBJ2-5, with D possibly TRBD2 on 6 matching bases. The germline V and J ends were trimmed by 3 bases and 2 bases, with 10 bases remaining between them. CDR1 is MNHEY, CDR2 SMNVEV, per germline (reference sequence). This CDR3 region has 14 residues. CDR3 amino acids: CASSFGGAQETQYF. CDR3 DNA: TGTGCCAGCAGTTTCGGCGGGGCACAAGAGACCCAGTACTTC.

This clonotype was observed a few times. The chain carries TRBV12-3 or TRBV12-4 and TRBJ2-5; the D gene is possibly TRBD2 (6 bases). The end of the DNA aligns better with TRBJ2-7, so the J call may be wrong. This CDR3 has 12 amino acids. For the CDR3, the DNA is TGTGCCAGCAGTTTTGGAGGGACCGAGCAGTACTTC. Translated, it gives CASSFGGTEQYF.

V usage is TRBV7-6 and J usage is TRBJ2-3; 9 nucleotides align to TRBD2. The germline gives CDR1 SGHVS, CDR2 FNYEAQ. With V trimmed by 1 base and J by 3 bases, 2 bases remained unmatched. This CDR3 has 15 residues. In nucleotides, the CDR3 is TGTGCCAGCAGCTTAGTAGCGGGGGTTACAGATACGCAGTATTTT. Its translation is CASSLVAGVTDTQYF.

The chain combines TRBV6-6 with TRBJ2-3; 8 positions agree with TRBD2. Germline V gives CDR1 MNHNY, CDR2 SVGAGI (reference sequence). Trimming at V came to 5 bases and at J to 3 bases, leaving 10 bases not matched to a gene. The CDR3 totals 16 residues. The CDR3 nucleotides read TGTGCCAGCAGTACCTCAGGAGCGGGAGAGACAGATACGCAGTATTTT. Encoded protein: CASSTSGAGETDTQYF.

The chain employs TRBV7-9 and TRBJ2-1; D is undetermined. The germline gives CDR1 SEHNR, CDR2 FQNEAQ (reference sequence). This CDR3 region has 12 residues. Trimming removed 8 bases at V and 5 bases at J, with 10 bases between. CDR3 in DNA: TGTGCCAGCCAAGGGTTGAACAATGAGCAGTTCTTC. Protein: CASQGLNNEQFF.

The gene calls are TRBV29-1 and TRBJ2-1; D not resolved. Germline assignment: CDR1 SQVTM and CDR2 ANQGSEA. V lost 3 bases and J lost 13, with 13 bases in between. The CDR3 sequence is 11 residues long. CDR3: CSVDRSGAQFF. The DNA of the CDR3 is TGCAGCGTTGATAGGTCAGGAGCCCAGTTCTTC.

This clonotype was seen once. This chain connects TRBV30 to TRBJ2-5; tentative D call: TRBD1 (6 bases). The length of the CDR3 is 14 residues. Germline values: CDR1 GTSNPN, CDR2 SVGIG (reference sequence). V was shortened by 6 bases and J by 5 bases, with 19 bases between the two germline ends. The CDR3 nucleotides are TGTGCCTGTCGGACAGACGAAAGTGGGGAGACCCAGTACTTC. It translates to CACRTDESGETQYF.

This clonotype was counted between two and nine times. The rearrangement links TRBV6-6 to TRBJ2-4; D is undetermined. The V gene lost 0 bases and the J gene lost 0 bases, with 12 bases spanning the gap. CDR1 is MNHNY, CDR2 SVGAGI, per germline (reference sequence). This CDR3 has 17 amino acids. This CDR3 reads CASSYSRPELAKNIQYF. DNA of the CDR3: TGTGCCAGCAGTTACTCCAGGCCAGAACTAGCCAAAAACATTCAGTACTTC.

V usage is TRBV20-1 and J usage is TRBJ2-7; TRBD1 matches at 10 bases. Trimming cost V 2 bases and J 5 bases; bases outside gene matches: 6. CDR1 is DFQATT, CDR2 SNEGSKA, per germline (reference sequence). CDR3 length: 14 residues. CDR3: CSARSGQGDHEQYF. CDR3 bases: TGCAGTGCTAGATCTGGACAGGGGGACCACGAGCAGTACTTC.

There are a few counts of this clonotype. The chain joins TRBV4-2 to TRBJ1-2; D is unresolved. The germline gives CDR1 LGHNA, CDR2 YNFKEQ. CDR3 length: 15 residues. Trimming stripped 1 base from V and 3 bases from J, with 12 bases between. CDR3 sequence (DNA): TGTGCCAGCAGCCAAGGGGAGGCGGCGGACTATGGCTACACCTTC. Translation: CASSQGEAADYGYTF.

The V gene is TRBV29-1, the J gene TRBJ1-1; D remains ambiguous. Germline V lookup: CDR1 SQVTM, CDR2 ANQGSEA. The length of the CDR3 is 13 residues. Trimming stripped 8 bases from V and 1 base from J, with 14 bases between. CDR3: CSSRGNPNTEAFF. The CDR3 bases are TGCAGCTCCCGCGGCAACCCGAACACTGAAGCTTTCTTT.

To note about this clonotype: At one end, the junction sequence differs from germline, possibly due to a read error. The chain uses TRBV25-1 and TRBJ2-2; the D gene is possibly TRBD2 (5 bases). The V gene's germline CDR1 is MGHDK and CDR2 SYGVNS. The CDR3 covers 13 residues. CDR3: CTSSERDTGELFF. CDR3 in DNA: TGTACCAGCAGTGAGAGGGACACCGGGGAGCTGTTTTTT.

The rearrangement uses TRBV5-6 and TRBJ2-5, with D hard to call. CDR3 length: 15 residues. The V end was cut by 4 bases, the J end by 4 bases, with 17 bases between. In germline, CDR1 is SGHDT, CDR2 YYEEEE. In DNA form, the CDR3 reads TGTGCCAGCAGCAGCGTCGTTGACCGAGGAGAGACCCAGTACTTC. Translated, it gives CASSSVVDRGETQYF.

The rearrangement links TRBV11-2 to TRBJ2-3; D may be TRBD1 or TRBD2 (6 bases each). CDR1 is SGHAT, CDR2 FQNNGV, per germline. Deletions cut 2 bases from V and 0 bases from J, with 12 bases between. This CDR3 spans 16 amino acids. CDR3 amino acids: CASSLLPGASTDTQYF. The CDR3 nucleotides read TGTGCCAGCAGCTTACTTCCGGGGGCTAGCACAGATACGCAGTATTTT. Full variable domain (remainder filled in from reference TRBV11-2 and TRBJ2-3): EAGVAQSPRYKIIEKRQSVAFWCNPISGHATLYWYQQILGQGPKLLIQFQNNGVVDDSQLPKDRFSAERLKGVDSTLKIQPAKLEDSAVYLCASSLLPGASTDTQYFGPGTRLTVL.